This TCR beta chain was identified during a study of blood T cell repertoires in COVID-19. The table came from immunoSEQ multiplex PCR; TCRdb's copy has only in-frame clones and leaves some out. The sample gives around 250,000 clones, roughly 84% of which show up once; 1.5% is in the top ten. This TCR derives from a woman between 35 and 50 years old who had recovered from COVID-19. The specimen was peripheral blood.

The CDR3: CASSLSVGRGNQPQHF. CDR3 DNA: TGTGCCAGCAGTTTATCTGTAGGCAGGGGTAATCAGCCCCAGCATTTT. This chain connects TRBV28 to TRBJ1-5; a weak D match, TRBD1 (6 bases). The CDR3 covers 16 residues. Germline loops: CDR1 MDHEN, CDR2 SYDVKM. Trimming removed 1 base at V and 4 bases at J, with 14 bases between.